A selection of T cell receptor beta chains follows, all from one sample in a study of Tregs in tolerant kidney transplant recipients. Generated by immunoSEQ multiplex PCR, the TCRdb table keeps only in-frame clones and is missing some. The sample records 240,000 or so clones, more than 65% being singletons. Sequencing was performed on CD4+ T cells from blood. The receptors stem from a human donor in good health. Each CDR3 is given with its conserved first and last residue. The D gene is left open where the match is weak. Only some rows state a clone size, as once, few, many or a class for expanded clones.

V	D	J	size	CDR3	DNA
TRBV2	NA	TRBJ1-1	NA	CASSPIHGDTEAFF	TGTGCCAGCAGCCCTATACACGGGGACACTGAAGCTTTCTTT
TRBV6-1	NA	TRBJ1-2	NA	CAITEGGRGYTF	TGTGCCATCACGGAGGGGGGCCGGGGCTACACCTTC
TRBV10-2	NA	TRBJ2-7	NA	CASSELKFYEQYF	TGCGCCAGCAGTGAGTTGAAGTTCTACGAGCAGTACTTC
TRBV12-5	NA	TRBJ2-5	NA	CASGLDDGAQYF	TGTGCTAGTGGTTTGGACGATGGAGCCCAGTACTTC
TRBV25-1	TRBD1	TRBJ2-5	NA	CASSARTGGQETQYF	TGTGCCAGCAGTGCCCGGACAGGGGGCCAAGAGACCCAGTACTTC
TRBV5-6	TRBD1	TRBJ1-2	NA	CASSVTGGYTF	TGTGCCAGCAGCGTGACAGGGGGCTACACCTTC
TRBV19	NA	TRBJ2-7	few	CASSDSGALYEQYF	TGTGCCAGTAGTGATAGCGGAGCTCTTTACGAGCAGTACTTC
TRBV25-1	NA	TRBJ1-4	NA	CASSGIGREKLFF	TGTGCCAGCAGTGGCATCGGCAGGGAAAAACTGTTTTTT
TRBV10-3	NA	TRBJ2-3	once	CATARLGPGVADTQYF	TGTGCCACCGCTCGGCTGGGGCCGGGAGTGGCAGATACGCAGTATTTT
TRBV18	NA	TRBJ1-3	few	CASSTTRTDISGNTIYF	TGTGCCAGCTCAACAACAAGGACTGACATCTCTGGAAACACCATATATTTT
TRBV5-1	NA	TRBJ1-1	NA	CASSLGSGDTEAFF	TGCGCCAGCAGCTTGGGTTCGGGAGACACTGAAGCTTTCTTT
TRBV27	NA	TRBJ1-1	NA	CASSTARGLNTEAFF	TGTGCCAGCAGTACCGCCAGGGGCCTTAACACTGAAGCTTTCTTT
TRBV6-1	NA	TRBJ2-7	NA	CASSVSRARSSYEQYF	TGTGCCAGCAGTGTATCTCGGGCGAGGAGCTCCTACGAGCAGTACTTC
TRBV5-1	NA	TRBJ1-5	once	CASSLAGEQPQHF	TGCGCCAGCAGCTTGGCCGGGGAACAGCCCCAGCATTTT
TRBV6-5	NA	TRBJ2-7	NA	CASSYVGSYEQYF	TGTGCCAGCAGTTACGTGGGCAGTTACGAGCAGTACTTC
TRBV5-1	NA	TRBJ2-7	NA	CASSLAGQVYEQYF	TGCGCCAGCAGCTTGGCCGGCCAGGTCTACGAGCAGTACTTC
TRBV27	NA	TRBJ1-2	NA	CASSLPQGGWIGGYTF	TGTGCCAGCAGTTTACCCCAGGGCGGGTGGATTGGTGGCTACACCTTC
TRBV18	NA	TRBJ2-3	NA	CASSQGSTDTQYF	TGTGCCAGCTCCCAAGGCAGCACAGATACGCAGTATTTT
TRBV7-2	NA	TRBJ1-3	once	CASSQGSWDTIYF	TGTGCCAGCTCCCAGGGAAGCTGGGACACCATATATTTT
TRBV6-6	TRBD1	TRBJ2-7	NA	CASSYLGQLSSYEQYF	TGTGCCAGCAGTTACTTGGGACAGTTGAGCTCCTACGAGCAGTACTTC
TRBV15	NA	TRBJ2-7	NA	CATSLGQTTAYEQYF	TGTGCCACCAGCCTAGGACAGACCACCGCCTACGAGCAGTACTTC
TRBV4-1	TRBD2	TRBJ2-1	NA	CASSQVSGSQFF	TGCGCCAGCAGCCAGGTTAGCGGGAGCCAGTTCTTC
TRBV6-6	NA	TRBJ2-7	NA	CASSYSAGVHEQYF	TGTGCCAGCAGTTACTCAGCAGGGGTCCACGAGCAGTACTTC
TRBV6-1	NA	TRBJ2-1	NA	CASSTDSGRYNEQFF	TGTGCCAGCAGTACGGACAGCGGACGCTACAATGAGCAGTTCTTC
TRBV7-9	TRBD2	TRBJ2-4	once	CASSPRAASGGIAKNIQYF	TGTGCCAGCAGCCCCAGGGCCGCTAGCGGGGGAATAGCCAAAAACATTCAGTACTTC
TRBV29-1	TRBD2	TRBJ2-5	NA	CSVTTSVRETQYF	TGCAGCGTTACCACTAGCGTAAGGGAGACCCAGTACTTC
TRBV18	TRBD2	TRBJ2-3	NA	CASSLGPGGSWADTQYF	TGTGCCAGCTCCCTTGGGCCTGGCGGGAGCTGGGCAGATACGCAGTATTTT
TRBV18	NA	TRBJ2-1	once	CASSLKQGHEQFF	TGTGCCAGCTCACTTAAACAGGGACATGAGCAGTTCTTC
TRBV5-6	TRBD2	TRBJ2-1	NA	CASSVGGNEQFF	TGTGCCAGCAGCGTGGGAGGGAATGAGCAGTTCTTC
TRBV6-5	NA	TRBJ1-6	NA	CASSEQYNSPLHF	TGTGCCAGCAGTGAACAGTATAATTCACCCCTCCACTTT
TRBV7-9	TRBD2	TRBJ2-1	few	CASTGLAGSGEQFF	TGTGCCAGCACCGGACTAGCGGGATCAGGGGAGCAGTTCTTC
TRBV29-1	TRBD2	TRBJ2-1	NA	CSVVHPGTRSMDEQFF	TGCAGCGTCGTGCACCCGGGGACTAGAAGTATGGATGAGCAGTTCTTC
TRBV7-9	NA	TRBJ1-3	NA	CASRTDSSGNTIYF	TGTGCCAGCAGGACGGACAGCTCTGGAAACACCATATATTTT
TRBV5-1	NA	TRBJ2-3	NA	CASSLEGRGTDTQYF	TGCGCCAGCAGCTTGGAGGGCAGGGGCACAGATACGCAGTATTTT
TRBV11-2	NA	TRBJ1-2	once	CASSSRLYDDYTF	TGTGCCAGCAGCTCCCGGCTGTATGATGACTACACCTTC